The entry below gives a single T cell receptor beta chain sequence along with its context. Its antigen is as yet unknown. V was shortened by 0 bases and J by 9 bases, with 14 bases between the two germline ends. The germline V gene has CDR1 KGHDR and CDR2 SFDVKD. The CDR3 has 15 residues. The data stem from a study of T cells in Graves' hyperthyroidism and ophthalmopathy. Study-wide points: Blood also carried most thyroid clonotypes expanded above 0.001. Separation of ophthalmopathy from stable hyperthyroidism was achieved by a 13 V-J model.

The hyperthyroidism patients had all been newly diagnosed, and their disease duration was under 2 months. Their ages ranged from 18 to 65 years. Amplified TCR beta CDR3 regions came from RNA transcripts. Researchers ran a first-round RT-PCR on the TCR CDR3 using the HTBI primer set. TCRdb reprocessed the multiplex PCR reads via MiXCR and lists one record per CDR3 protein. Altogether a few hundred thousand distinct CDR3 sequences are present, roughly 18% being singletons, with the ten largest covering 45% to 55%. V and J are TRBV24-1 and TRBJ2-1, with D unresolved. The sequenced material came from blood. The origin of this receptor is a woman aged 45-59 years with Graves' hyperthyroidism. DNA for the CDR3: TGTGCCACCAGTGATTTGGACGGAACCCTCAGTGAGCAGTTCTTC. This gives the protein CATSDLDGTLSEQFF.